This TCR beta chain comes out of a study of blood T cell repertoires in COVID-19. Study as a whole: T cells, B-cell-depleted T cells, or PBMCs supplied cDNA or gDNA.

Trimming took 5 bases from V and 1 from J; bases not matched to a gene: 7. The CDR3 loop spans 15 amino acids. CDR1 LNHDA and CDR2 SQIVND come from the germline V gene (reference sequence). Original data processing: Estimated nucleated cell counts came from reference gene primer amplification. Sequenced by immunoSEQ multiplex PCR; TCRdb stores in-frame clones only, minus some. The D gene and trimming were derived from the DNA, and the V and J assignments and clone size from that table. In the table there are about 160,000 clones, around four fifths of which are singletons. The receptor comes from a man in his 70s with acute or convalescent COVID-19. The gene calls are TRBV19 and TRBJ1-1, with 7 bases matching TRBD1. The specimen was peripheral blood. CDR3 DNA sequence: TGTGCCAGTAGTCCGCAACAGGGGAAGAACACTGAAGCTTTCTTT. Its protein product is CASSPQQGKNTEAFF.